This T cell receptor beta chain emerged from a study of radiotherapy plus CTLA-4 blockade in lung cancer. Only in-frame clones appear in the TCRdb table, and some are missing; sequencing was by immunoSEQ multiplex PCR. The data hold tens of thousands of clones, with approximately 79% observed a single time. J lost 4 bases, V lost 4 bases, and 11 bases had no gene match. Germline CDR1 SGDLS, CDR2 YYNGEE. This CDR3 contains 17 residues. The receptor was derived from a human donor with non-small cell lung cancer who had a complete response to radiotherapy plus ipilimumab. The sequencing used peripheral blood, collected from a patient treated with radiotherapy plus ipilimumab. The chain uses TRBV9 and TRBJ1-2, with 12 positions matching TRBD1. The CDR3 sequence is CASSPAGGQGALYGYTF. In DNA form, the CDR3 reads TGTGCCAGCAGCCCTGCCGGGGGACAGGGGGCTCTCTATGGCTACACCTTC.